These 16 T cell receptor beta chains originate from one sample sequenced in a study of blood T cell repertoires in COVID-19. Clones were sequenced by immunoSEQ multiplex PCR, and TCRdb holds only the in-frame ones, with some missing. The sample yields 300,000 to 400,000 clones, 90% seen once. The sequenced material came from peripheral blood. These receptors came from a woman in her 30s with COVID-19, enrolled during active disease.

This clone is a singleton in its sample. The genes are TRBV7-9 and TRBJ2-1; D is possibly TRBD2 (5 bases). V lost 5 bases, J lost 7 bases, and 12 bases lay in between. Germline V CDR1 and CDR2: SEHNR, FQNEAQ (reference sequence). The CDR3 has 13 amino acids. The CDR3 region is CASSPDLANEQFF. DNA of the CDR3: TGTGCCAGCAGCCCCGACCTAGCAAATGAGCAGTTCTTC.

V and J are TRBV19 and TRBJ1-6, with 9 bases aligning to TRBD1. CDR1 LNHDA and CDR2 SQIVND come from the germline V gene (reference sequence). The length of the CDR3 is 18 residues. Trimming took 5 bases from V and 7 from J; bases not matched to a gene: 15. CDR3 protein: CASSPGQGKGGLNSPLHF. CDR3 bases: TGTGCCAGTAGTCCGGGACAGGGTAAGGGTGGCCTCAATTCACCCCTCCACTTT.

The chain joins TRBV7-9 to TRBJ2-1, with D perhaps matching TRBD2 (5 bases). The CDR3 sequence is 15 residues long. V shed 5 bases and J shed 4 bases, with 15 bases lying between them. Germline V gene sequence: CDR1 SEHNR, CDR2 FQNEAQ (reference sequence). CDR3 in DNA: TGTGCCAGCAGCCAAAGCGGAGCCCGATACAATGAGCAGTTCTTC. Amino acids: CASSQSGARYNEQFF.

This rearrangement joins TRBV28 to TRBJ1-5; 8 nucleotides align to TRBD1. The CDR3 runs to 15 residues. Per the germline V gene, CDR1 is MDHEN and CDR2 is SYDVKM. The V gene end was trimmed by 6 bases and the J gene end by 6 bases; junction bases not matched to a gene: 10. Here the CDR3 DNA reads TGTGCCAGCAGGAACCCAGGGGGCGGAAGTCAGCCCCAGCATTTT. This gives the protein CASRNPGGGSQPQHF.

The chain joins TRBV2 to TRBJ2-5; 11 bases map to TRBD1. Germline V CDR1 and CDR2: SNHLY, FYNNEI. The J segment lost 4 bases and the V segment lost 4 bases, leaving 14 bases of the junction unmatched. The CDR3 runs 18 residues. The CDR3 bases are TGTGCCAGCAGTGCAACTAATCCCGGGACAGGGGGGAGAGAGACCCAGTACTTC. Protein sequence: CASSATNPGTGGRETQYF. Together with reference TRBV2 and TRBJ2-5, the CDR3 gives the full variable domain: EPEVTQTPSHQVTQMGQEVILRCVPISNHLYFYWYRQILGQKVEFLVSFYNNEISEKSEIFDDQFSVERPDGSNFTLKIRSTKLEDSAMYFCASSATNPGTGGRETQYFGPGTRLLVL.

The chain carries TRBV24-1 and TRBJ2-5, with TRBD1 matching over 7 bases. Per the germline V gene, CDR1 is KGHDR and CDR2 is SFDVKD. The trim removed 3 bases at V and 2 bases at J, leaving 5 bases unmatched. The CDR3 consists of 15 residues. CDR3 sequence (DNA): TGTGCCACCAGTGATCGTCAGGACAGGCAAGAGACCCAGTACTTC. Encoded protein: CATSDRQDRQETQYF.

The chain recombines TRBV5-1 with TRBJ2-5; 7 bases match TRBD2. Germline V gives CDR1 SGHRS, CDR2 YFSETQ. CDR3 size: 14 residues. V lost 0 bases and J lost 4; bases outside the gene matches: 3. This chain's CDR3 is CASSLGGGGETQYF. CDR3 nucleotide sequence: TGCGCCAGCAGCTTGGGAGGCGGGGGAGAGACCCAGTACTTC.

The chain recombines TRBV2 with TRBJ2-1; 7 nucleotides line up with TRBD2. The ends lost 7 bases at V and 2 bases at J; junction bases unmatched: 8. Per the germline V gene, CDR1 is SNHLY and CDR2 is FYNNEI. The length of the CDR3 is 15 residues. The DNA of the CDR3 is TGTGCCAGCAACCTAGCGGCGGTTGCCTACAATGAGCAGTTCTTC. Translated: CASNLAAVAYNEQFF.

The CDR3 bases are TGTGCCAGCAGCCAAGCGCCAGACGGGAATTCGTACGAGCAGTACTTC. Amino acids: CASSQAPDGNSYEQYF. The rearrangement uses TRBV3-1 (or the pseudogene TRBV3-2) and TRBJ2-7; the D gene is possibly TRBD2 (5 bases). The CDR3 consists of 16 residues. The V end lost 1 base, the J end lost 4 bases, and 17 bases lay between the germline ends. Germline CDR1 is LGHDT and CDR2 is YNNKEL (reference sequence).

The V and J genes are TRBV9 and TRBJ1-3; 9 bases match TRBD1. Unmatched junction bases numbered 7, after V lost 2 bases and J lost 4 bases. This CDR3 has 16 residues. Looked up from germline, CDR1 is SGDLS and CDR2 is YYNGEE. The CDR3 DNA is TGTGCCAGCAGCGTGGGGGGACAGGGTACAGGAAACACCATATATTTT. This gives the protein CASSVGGQGTGNTIYF.

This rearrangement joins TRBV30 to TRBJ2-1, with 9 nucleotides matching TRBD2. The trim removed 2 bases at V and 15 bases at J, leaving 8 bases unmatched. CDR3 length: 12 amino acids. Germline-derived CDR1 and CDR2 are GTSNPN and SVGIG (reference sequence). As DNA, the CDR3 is TGTGCCTGGAGTCCGATAGCGGGAGCGCGGTTCTTC. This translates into CAWSPIAGARFF. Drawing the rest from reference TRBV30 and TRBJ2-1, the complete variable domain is SQTIHQWPATLVQPVGSPLSLECTVEGTSNPNLYWYRQAAGRGLQLLFYSVGIGQISSEVPQNLSASRPQDRQFILSSKKLLLSDSGFYLCAWSPIAGARFFGPGTRLTVL.

The CDR3 sequence is CASSPEGLYGYTF. CDR3 in DNA: TGTGCCAGCTCACCAGAGGGACTCTATGGCTACACCTTC. The chain is built from TRBV18 and TRBJ1-2; a weak D match, TRBD1 (5 bases). Germline values: CDR1 KGHSH, CDR2 LQKENI. V lost 2 bases and J lost 4, with 8 bases in between. The CDR3 loop spans 13 amino acids.

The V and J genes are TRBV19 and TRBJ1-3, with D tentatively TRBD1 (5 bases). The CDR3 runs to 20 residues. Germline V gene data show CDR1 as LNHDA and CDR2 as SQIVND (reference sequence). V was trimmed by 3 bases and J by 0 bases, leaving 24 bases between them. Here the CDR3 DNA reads TGTGCCAGTAGTATTATGGCAGCCCTGGACAAGCTTACCTCTGGAAACACCATATATTTT. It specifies CASSIMAALDKLTSGNTIYF.

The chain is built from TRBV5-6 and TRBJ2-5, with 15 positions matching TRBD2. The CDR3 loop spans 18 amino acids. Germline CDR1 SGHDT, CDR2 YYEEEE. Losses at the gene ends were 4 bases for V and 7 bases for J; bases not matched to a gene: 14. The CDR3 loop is CASSQAGTSGRLSGTQYF. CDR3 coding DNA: TGTGCCAGCAGCCAGGCCGGGACTAGCGGGAGGTTGTCGGGGACCCAGTACTTC.

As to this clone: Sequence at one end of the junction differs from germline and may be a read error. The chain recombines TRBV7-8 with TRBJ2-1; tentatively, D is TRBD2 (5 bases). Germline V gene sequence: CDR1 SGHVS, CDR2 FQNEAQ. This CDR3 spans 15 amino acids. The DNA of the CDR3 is TGTGCCAGCAGCTTAACTAGTGACTCTTACACTGAGCAGTTCTTC. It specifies CASSLTSDSYTEQFF. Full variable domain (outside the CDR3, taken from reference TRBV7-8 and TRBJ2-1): GAGVSQSPRYKVAKRGQDVALRCDPISGHVSLFWYQQALGQGPEFLTYFQNEAQLDKSGLPSDRFFAERPEGSVSTLKIQRTQQEDSAVYLCASSLTSDSYTEQFFGPGTRLTVL.

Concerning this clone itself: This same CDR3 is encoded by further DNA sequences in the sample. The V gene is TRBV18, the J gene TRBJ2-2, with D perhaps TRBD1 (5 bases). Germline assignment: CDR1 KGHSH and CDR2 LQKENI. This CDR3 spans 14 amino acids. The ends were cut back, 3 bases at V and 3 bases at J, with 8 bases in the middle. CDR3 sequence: CASSPLRDTGELFF. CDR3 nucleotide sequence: TGTGCCAGCTCACCCCTCAGGGACACCGGGGAGCTGTTTTTT.